A single sample gave rise to the 15 T cell receptor beta chains below, sequenced in a study of T-cell reconstitution after alpha-beta-depleted transplantation in children. This sample's TCRbeta library carried unique molecular identifier barcodes. A single record per CDR3 protein comes from TCRdb applying MiXCR to the PCR reads. The sample includes about 400,000 distinct CDR3 sequences, 16% of them seen just once. Sequencing was performed on PBMCs, mostly from graft donor cells, taken 360 days after TCRalphabeta/CD19-depleted stem cell transplant. Receptors were obtained from a boy in the first two years of life who had a stem cell transplant for Wiskott-Aldrich syndrome, so the T cells may come from the graft donor.

This chain uses TRBV7-2 with TRBJ2-1; TRBD1 aligns across 8 bases. The germline CDR1 and CDR2 sequences are SGHTA and FQGNSA. The CDR3 extends over 14 amino acids. The V and J ends lost 6 bases and 9 bases, in that order; junction bases with no gene match: 10. For the CDR3, the DNA is TGTGCCAGCAGAGAACCAGGGGGCCGGAGTGAGCAGTTCTTC. As protein: CASREPGGRSEQFF.

The chain is built from TRBV24-1 and TRBJ2-5, with D perhaps matching TRBD1 (5 bases). Trimming shortened V by 1 base and J by 1 base, and 9 bases separated the two germline ends. Germline-derived CDR1 and CDR2 are KGHDR and SFDVKD. The CDR3 contains 15 residues. The CDR3 DNA reads TGTGCCACCAGTGATTTCGGGCAGGGCCAAGAGACCCAGTACTTC. Protein sequence: CATSDFGQGQETQYF.

This clonotype was seen only a few times. The J gene is TRBJ2-1, the V gene TRBV24-1; 7 bases line up with TRBD1. Per germline, CDR1 KGHDR and CDR2 SFDVKD. The CDR3 extends over 12 amino acids. V shed 1 base, J shed 14 bases, and the junction held 4 bases outside the gene matches. For the CDR3, the DNA is TGTGCCACCAGTGATTTAACCGACAGGGAGTTCTTC. This sequence encodes CATSDLTDREFF.

Only a few counts were recorded for this clonotype. The chain is built from TRBV11-3 and TRBJ2-1, with 12 nucleotides matching TRBD2. CDR1 is SGHNT, CDR2 YENEEA, per germline. The junction had 3 bases not matched to a gene; V was cut back by 1 base and J by 5 bases. CDR3 length: 16 residues. The CDR3 nucleotides read TGTGCCAGCAGCTTAGTACTAGCGGGAGGAGACAATGAGCAGTTCTTC. This gives the protein CASSLVLAGGDNEQFF. Combining the CDR3 with reference TRBV11-3 and TRBJ2-1 gives the whole variable domain EAGVVQSPRYKIIEKKQPVAFWCNPISGHNTLYWYLQNLGQGPELLIRYENEEAVDDSQLPKDRFSAERLKGVDSTLKIQPAELGDSAVYLCASSLVLAGGDNEQFFGPGTRLTVL.

This clonotype turned up a few times. The genes are TRBV6-1 and TRBJ2-7; possible D gene TRBD2, 7 bases. This CDR3 has 14 amino acids. Germline loops: CDR1 MNHNS, CDR2 SASEGT. V was shortened by 1 base and J by 3 bases, with 10 bases between the two germline ends. This CDR3 is CASSEGGGGYEQYF. CDR3 DNA: TGTGCCAGCAGTGAAGGGGGAGGGGGCTACGAGCAGTACTTC.

The chain combines TRBV2 with TRBJ2-7; maybe TRBD2 (6 bases). CDR3 length equals 18 residues. The V and J ends lost 4 bases and 0 bases respectively, with 22 bases between them. From germline, CDR1 is SNHLY and CDR2 FYNNEI. CDR3 sequence (DNA): TGTGCCAGCAGTGCCCCCGGACCGGGACTCCTTAGCTCCTACGAGCAGTACTTC. Protein product: CASSAPGPGLLSSYEQYF.

This clonotype showed up just a few times. The V gene is TRBV12-3 or TRBV12-4, the J gene TRBJ2-3; 8 nucleotides align to TRBD2. V shed 3 bases and J 3 bases; nucleotides not matched to a gene: 11. This CDR3 comprises 17 residues. The CDR3 nucleotides are TGTGCCAGCAGTTTGACCGGGAGGGCCGTATCGACAGATACGCAGTATTTT. It codes for CASSLTGRAVSTDTQYF.

V gene TRBV6-2 or TRBV6-3 combines with J gene TRBJ2-1; 7 positions agree with TRBD2. The CDR3 runs 15 residues. V lost 0 bases to trimming and J lost 8 bases; unmatched junction nucleotides: 7. Germline V CDR1 and CDR2: MNHEY, SVGEGT. CDR3 coding DNA: TGTGCCAGCAGTTACTCTAGCGGGTATGTCGATGAGCAGTTCTTC. Amino acid sequence: CASSYSSGYVDEQFF.

This clonotype showed up many times. V is TRBV12-3 or TRBV12-4 and J is TRBJ2-7, with 8 bases matching TRBD2. J was trimmed by 3 bases and V by 6 bases; bases with no gene match: 7. The CDR3 covers 14 residues. CDR3 DNA: TGTGCCAGCAGCCCCGGGACTAGTGGCTACGAGCAGTACTTC. It translates to CASSPGTSGYEQYF.

The chain links TRBV6-5 to TRBJ2-7, with D perhaps matching TRBD1 (6 bases). Trimming pared 2 bases from V and 3 bases from J, leaving 17 bases between. This CDR3 is 16 amino acids long. Germline CDR1 is MNHEY and CDR2 is SVGAGI. The CDR3 here is CASSYSFEDSFYEQYF. The CDR3 coding sequence is TGTGCCAGCAGTTACAGCTTCGAGGACAGCTTCTACGAGCAGTACTTC.

The gene calls are TRBV18 and TRBJ2-7, with TRBD1 as a possible D gene (6 bases). V was trimmed by 5 bases and J by 0 bases, leaving 11 bases between them. In germline, CDR1 is KGHSH, CDR2 LQKENI. The CDR3 is 14 residues long. CDR3 DNA: TGTGCCAGCTCATCCCGACAGGCCTCCTACGAGCAGTACTTC. Its translation: CASSSRQASYEQYF.

Points on this clonotype: An end of the junction differs from the germline gene, which may be a read error. The CDR3 bases are TGCGCCAGCAGCTTTGGGACAGGGGGCTACGATGAGCAGTTCTTC. Its translation is CASSFGTGGYDEQFF. The rearrangement uses TRBV5-1 and TRBJ2-1, with 12 bases fitting TRBD1. Germline V gene sequence: CDR1 SGHRS, CDR2 YFSETQ. The CDR3 runs to 15 residues.

The chain carries TRBV4-1 and TRBJ1-6, with D possibly being TRBD1 (5 bases). This CDR3 is 15 amino acids long. The germline V gene encodes CDR1 MGHRA and CDR2 YSYEKL. V was cut by 4 bases and J by 14 bases, with 21 bases left in between. The CDR3 here is CASSPPGRSGGSLHF. In DNA, the CDR3 is TGCGCCAGCAGCCCTCCAGGGCGGTCGGGGGGGTCCCTCCACTTT.

This clonotype was counted many times. V and J are TRBV6-4 and TRBJ2-1; TRBD2 matches at 10 bases. Germline values: CDR1 MRHNA, CDR2 SNTAGT. V trimming: 8 bases; J trimming: 2 bases; junction bases outside the gene matches: 6. This CDR3 is built from 15 residues. In nucleotides, the CDR3 is TGTGCCAGCCGACCGACTAGCGGGCCCTACAATGAGCAGTTCTTC. It translates to CASRPTSGPYNEQFF.

The V gene is TRBV20-1, the J gene TRBJ1-5; D perhaps matches TRBD1 (5 bases). The CDR3 is made up of 14 amino acids. V was pared by 1 base and J by 9 bases, with 16 bases between. Germline V gene data show CDR1 as DFQATT and CDR2 as SNEGSKA (reference sequence). In nucleotides, the CDR3 is TGCAGTGCTAGAGCCTCAGGGAGGAAGTGGCCCCAGCATTTT. Amino acids: CSARASGRKWPQHF.